Presented here are 21 T cell receptor beta chains from one specimen sequenced in a study of T cell repertoires in ileal Crohn's disease. Profiling relied on immunoSEQ multiplex PCR, and the TCRdb table lists in-frame clones only, not all of them. The data contain about 5,700 clones, about four fifths of them seen just once; the ten biggest clones take up less than 6.5%. Sequencing was done on a sample of ileal tissue. These receptors all come from an adult with Crohn's disease.

The chain joins TRBV30 to TRBJ1-1, with D possibly being TRBD1 (5 bases). This CDR3 comprises 14 residues. V was pared by 7 bases and J by 1 base, with 16 bases between. In germline, CDR1 is GTSNPN, CDR2 SVGIG (reference sequence). In nucleotides, the CDR3 is TGTGCCTCGAGGGTTTGGCAGGGGAACACTGAAGCTTTCTTT. Its translation is CASRVWQGNTEAFF.

This clone was picked up a small number of times. This chain links TRBV5-1 with TRBJ2-1, with a tentative D call TRBD2 (6 bases). Trimming pared 0 bases from V and 9 bases from J, leaving 13 bases between. CDR1 is SGHRS and CDR2 is YFSETQ in the germline V gene. The CDR3 contains 14 residues. The CDR3 spells CASSLEVGGSEQFF. Here the CDR3 DNA reads TGCGCCAGCAGCTTGGAAGTGGGGGGAAGTGAGCAGTTCTTC.

The chain joins TRBV7-2 to TRBJ2-1, with 9 bases fitting TRBD2. This CDR3 spans 16 amino acids. The ends lost 1 base at V and 8 bases at J; junction bases unmatched: 9. Germline CDR1 and CDR2: SGHTA and FQGNSA. The CDR3 spells CASSLEGAGGHDEQFF. The CDR3 DNA reads as TGTGCCAGCAGCTTAGAGGGGGCGGGGGGGCATGATGAGCAGTTCTTC.

The chain couples TRBV4-3 to TRBJ2-5; a weak D match, TRBD2 (6 bases). The V gene's germline CDR1 is LGHNA and CDR2 YSLEER. With 3 bases removed from V and 2 bases from J, the gap between germline ends came to 16 bases. The CDR3 loop spans 16 amino acids. The CDR3 sequence is CASSQGSWGDQETQYF. For the CDR3, the DNA is TGCGCCAGCAGCCAGGGTTCGTGGGGGGATCAAGAGACCCAGTACTTC.

The J gene is TRBJ1-6, the V gene TRBV5-1; no firm D call. The length of the CDR3 is 15 residues. V lost 0 bases and J lost 1, with 5 bases in between. Per germline, CDR1 SGHRS and CDR2 YFSETQ. This CDR3 reads CASSLDHSYNSPLHF. In nucleotides, the CDR3 is TGCGCCAGCAGCTTGGATCATTCCTATAATTCACCCCTCCACTTT.

As regards this clone: This sample includes further DNA sequences coding for the same CDR3. The chain employs TRBV30 and TRBJ1-4; TRBD1 aligns across 10 bases. From germline, CDR1 is GTSNPN and CDR2 SVGIG (reference sequence). CDR3 length: 14 residues. Trimming removed 3 bases from V and 6 bases from J; junction bases left unmatched: 4. CDR3 nucleotides: TGTGCCTGGAGCGCCGGGACAGGGGATGAAAAACTGTTTTTT. It encodes CAWSAGTGDEKLFF.

The chain couples TRBV7-8 to TRBJ2-7; 9 bases are a match to TRBD2. V lost 1 base, J lost 6 bases, and 7 bases stayed unmatched. CDR3 length: 15 residues. Germline CDR1 is SGHVS and CDR2 is FQNEAQ. CDR3 DNA: TGTGCCAGCAGCTTAGGGATAGCGGGGGTGGGCGAGCAGTACTTC. This gives the protein CASSLGIAGVGEQYF.

V and J are TRBV15 and TRBJ1-4; D is unresolved. The germline V and J ends were trimmed by 0 bases and 0 bases, with 11 bases remaining between them. The CDR3 covers 17 residues. The germline gives CDR1 LNHNV, CDR2 YYDKDF (reference sequence). The CDR3 sequence is CATSRDFGQATNEKLFF. The CDR3 nucleotides are TGTGCCACCAGCAGAGATTTTGGCCAGGCAACTAATGAAAAACTGTTTTTT.

The chain has TRBV2 and TRBJ2-5; 7 bases line up with TRBD2. CDR3 size: 15 residues. With V trimmed by 8 bases and J by 5 bases, 14 bases remained unmatched. Germline loops: CDR1 SNHLY, CDR2 FYNNEI. CDR3 sequence (DNA): TGTGCCAGCGACCCGAGCGGGACCATGGGGGAGACCCAGTACTTC. It translates to CASDPSGTMGETQYF.

CDR3 nucleotides: TGCGCCAGCAGCCACCAGGGGGGACACACAGATACGCAGTATTTT. Protein product: CASSHQGGHTDTQYF. The chain combines TRBV4-3 with TRBJ2-3, with a tentative D call TRBD1 (7 bases). Germline V lookup: CDR1 LGHNA, CDR2 YSLEER. Trimming pared 3 bases from V and 2 bases from J, leaving 12 bases between. The CDR3 loop spans 15 amino acids.

About this clone itself: Without the conserved terminal phenylalanine or tryptophan, this CDR3 likely stems from a read error. The rearrangement uses TRBV30 and TRBJ1-5; D might be TRBD1 (6 bases). Germline CDR1 reads GTSNPN; CDR2 reads SVGIG (reference sequence). CDR3 length: 14 amino acids. V dropped 2 bases and J dropped 5 bases, with 13 bases sitting between them. DNA for the CDR3: TGTGCCTGGAGTCCAGGACAGCATCATCAGCCCCAGCATTCT. Translating it yields CAWSPGQHHQPQHS.

CDR3 region: CAIKKGSDTEAFF. CDR3 in DNA: TGTGCCATCAAAAAGGGGTCTGACACTGAAGCTTTCTTT. The genes are TRBV10-3 and TRBJ1-1, with D possibly matching TRBD1 (5 bases). CDR1 and CDR2 from the germline V gene are ENHRY and SYGVKD. V dropped 7 bases and J dropped 3 bases, with 12 bases sitting between them. The CDR3 totals 13 residues.

The gene calls are TRBV18 and TRBJ1-2, with D unclear. Germline V gives CDR1 KGHSH, CDR2 LQKENI. Trimming removed 3 bases at V and 1 base at J, with 18 bases between. The CDR3 is 17 amino acids. The CDR3 reads CASSPMQRSLGNYGYTF. Here the CDR3 DNA reads TGTGCCAGCTCACCTATGCAGAGATCGCTAGGTAACTATGGCTACACCTTC.

The rearrangement uses TRBV2 and TRBJ1-1; no definite D call. This CDR3 is 12 amino acids long. CDR1 and CDR2 (germline): SNHLY, FYNNEI. The V and J ends lost 7 bases and 0 bases respectively, with 6 bases between them. The CDR3 region has the DNA TGTGCCAGCACTAGAGTGAACACTGAAGCTTTCTTT. Translating gives CASTRVNTEAFF.

This clone was counted once. The junction departs from the called germline gene at one end, perhaps through a read error. V and J are TRBV28 and TRBJ2-2, with D tentatively TRBD1 (6 bases). Per germline, CDR1 MDHEN and CDR2 SYDVKM. CDR3 length equals 13 residues. Here the CDR3 reads CSTGHTNTGELFF. The CDR3 DNA reads as TGCAGTACGGGACATACGAACACCGGGGAGCTGTTTTTT.

The chain has TRBV7-2 and TRBJ2-2; TRBD2 matches 7 bases. In germline, CDR1 is SGHTA, CDR2 FQGNSA. The CDR3 has 15 residues. J was trimmed by 3 bases and V by 3 bases; bases with no gene match: 4. The CDR3 DNA sequence: TGTGCCAGCAGCTTTCGACTAGCATACACCGGGGAGCTGTTTTTT. It codes for CASSFRLAYTGELFF.

V gene TRBV4-3 combines with J gene TRBJ2-6; D might be TRBD1 (5 bases). The V gene lost 1 base and the J gene lost 1 base, with 5 bases spanning the gap. The CDR3 contains 15 residues. The germline V gene encodes CDR1 LGHNA and CDR2 YSLEER. CDR3: CASSQGQSGANVLTF. Written as DNA, the CDR3 is TGCGCCAGCAGCCAAGGACAGTCTGGGGCCAACGTCCTGACTTTC.

Notes on this clone: This sample includes further DNA sequences coding for the same CDR3. The CDR3 nucleotides are TGTGCCAGCAGCCGGGACTTGATCTACAATGAGCAGTTCTTC. This sequence encodes CASSRDLIYNEQFF. The rearrangement uses TRBV7-9 and TRBJ2-1, with TRBD2 as a possible D gene (6 bases). The CDR3 runs 14 residues. Germline V CDR1 and CDR2: SEHNR, FQNEAQ (reference sequence). V shed 5 bases and J shed 3 bases, with 11 bases lying between them.

The count of this clone is one. V is TRBV10-1 and J is TRBJ2-1; perhaps TRBD2 as D (5 bases). CDR1 is WNHNN, CDR2 SYGVQD, per germline (reference sequence). This CDR3 comprises 14 residues. Between the trimmed V and J ends, which lost 5 bases and 8 bases, there was a span of 16 bases. In DNA, the CDR3 is TGCGCCAGCAGTCTTCTTCCGGGGAGCGATGAGCAGTTCTTC. Translated: CASSLLPGSDEQFF.

The genes are TRBV9 and TRBJ2-7; TRBD1 matches at 8 bases. CDR3 size: 15 residues. J was trimmed by 5 bases and V by 2 bases; bases with no gene match: 9. The germline CDR1 and CDR2 sequences are SGDLS and YYNGEE. The CDR3 DNA follows: TGTGCCAGCAGCGTCGGGGGACAGGCCGCTCACGAGCAGTACTTC. Amino acids: CASSVGGQAAHEQYF.

This clone was seen a single time. This chain uses TRBV29-1 with TRBJ2-7; D not certain. Germline V gives CDR1 SQVTM, CDR2 ANQGSEA. The CDR3 is 13 residues long. The V end was cut by 0 bases, the J end by 5 bases, with 11 bases between. CDR3 DNA sequence: TGCAGCGTTGAAGATTCGTGGTCTAACGAGCAGTACTTC. It translates to CSVEDSWSNEQYF.